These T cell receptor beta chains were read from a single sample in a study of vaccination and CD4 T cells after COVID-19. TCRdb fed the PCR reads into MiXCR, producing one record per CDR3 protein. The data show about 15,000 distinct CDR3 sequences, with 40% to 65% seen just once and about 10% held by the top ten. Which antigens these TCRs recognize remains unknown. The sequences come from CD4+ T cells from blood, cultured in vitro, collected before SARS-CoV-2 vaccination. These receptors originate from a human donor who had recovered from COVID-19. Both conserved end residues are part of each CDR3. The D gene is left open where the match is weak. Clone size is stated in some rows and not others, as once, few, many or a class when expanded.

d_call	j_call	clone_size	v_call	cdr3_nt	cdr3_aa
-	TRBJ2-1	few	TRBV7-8	TGTGCCAGCAGCTTTCAAACTAGCAAGTTCTTC	CASSFQTSKFF
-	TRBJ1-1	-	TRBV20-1	TGCAGTGCGACCAATAGGGTGAACACTGAAGCTTTCTTT	CSATNRVNTEAFF
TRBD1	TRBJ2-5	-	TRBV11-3	TGTGCCAGCAGCCAGACAGGGTTAGAGACCCAGTACTTC	CASSQTGLETQYF
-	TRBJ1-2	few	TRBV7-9	TGTGCCAGCAGCTTCGGGACACTTAACTATGGCTACACCTTC	CASSFGTLNYGYTF
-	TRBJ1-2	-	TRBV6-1	TGTGCCAGCAGTGCCAAGGGGCTCGGAAACTATGGCTACACCTTC	CASSAKGLGNYGYTF
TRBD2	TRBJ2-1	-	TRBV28	TGTGCCAGCAGTGGACTAGCGGGAGGGAAGCCGTCCTACAATGAGCAGTTCTTC	CASSGLAGGKPSYNEQFF
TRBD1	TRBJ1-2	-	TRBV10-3	TGTGCCATGGCCCGGGACAGGGATGACTATGGCTACACCTTC	CAMARDRDDYGYTF
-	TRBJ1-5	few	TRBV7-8	TGTGCCAGCAGCAGCCGGGGTGGCGGCAATCAGCCCCAGCATTTT	CASSSRGGGNQPQHF
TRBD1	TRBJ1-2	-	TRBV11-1	TGTGCCAGCAGCTCGGACAGGGGGAACTATGGCTACACCTTC	CASSSDRGNYGYTF
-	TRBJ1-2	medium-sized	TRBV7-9	TGTGCCAGCAGCTTGGGTTCAGGCCTTGGCTACACCTTC	CASSLGSGLGYTF
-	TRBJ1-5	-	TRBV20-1	TGCAGTGCTAGAGAGTGGAGGGACTCGGGCAAGCAGCCCCAGCATTTT	CSAREWRDSGKQPQHF